This passage covers 9 T cell receptor beta chains from one sample sequenced in a study of OX40 agonist ivuxolimab in advanced cancers. Assay used: immunoSEQ multiplex PCR; TCRdb lists only in-frame clones, some missing. The repertoire includes 55,000 to 65,000 clones, about 85% of them detected once, and about 0.73% sits in the top ten. The specimen was CD4+ or CD8+ T cells sorted from blood, collected in a trial of the OX40 agonist ivuxolimab. Source of these receptors: an adult with an advanced solid tumor such as melanoma, head and neck, liver or kidney cancer.

The sample holds one count of this clone. The chain uses TRBV19 and TRBJ1-1; the D is unclear. Trimming cost V 1 base and J 0 bases, with 12 bases left between them. The CDR3 sequence is 16 residues long. The V gene's germline CDR1 is LNHDA and CDR2 SQIVND (reference sequence). This CDR3 reads CASSIGSGGMNTEAFF. Here the CDR3 DNA reads TGTGCCAGTAGTATAGGTTCAGGAGGGATGAACACTGAAGCTTTCTTT.

The gene calls are TRBV6-5 and TRBJ2-5, with 14 positions matching TRBD2. Unmatched junction bases numbered 2, after V lost 4 bases and J lost 4 bases. This CDR3 is built from 15 residues. Germline V CDR1 and CDR2: MNHEY, SVGAGI. CDR3 bases: TGTGCCAGCAGTTCTGGGACTAGCGGGAGAGAGACCCAGTACTTC. It yields the protein CASSSGTSGRETQYF.

V gene TRBV7-2 combines with J gene TRBJ2-5, with TRBD2 as a possible D gene (5 bases). The end of the DNA fits TRBJ2-7 better, so the J call may be wrong. The CDR3 contains 16 residues. In germline, CDR1 is SGHTA, CDR2 FQGNSA. Here the CDR3 DNA reads TGTGCCAGCAGCTTGCAGACTACCTCATCGGGCTACGAGCAGTACTTC. It codes for CASSLQTTSSGYEQYF.

This CDR3 is CASSLGLLRAGGNSYEQYF. CDR3 nucleotide sequence: TGTGCCAGCAGCTTAGGTCTACTACGTGCGGGAGGGAACTCCTACGAGCAGTACTTC. The chain joins TRBV7-8 to TRBJ2-7; 9 bases fit TRBD2. This CDR3 comprises 19 residues. J gave up 0 bases and V 1 base, and 13 bases lay outside the gene matches. The germline CDR1 and CDR2 sequences are SGHVS and FQNEAQ.

The rearrangement uses TRBV7-9 and TRBJ2-7; no reliable D call. The V gene's germline CDR1 is SEHNR and CDR2 FQNEAQ (reference sequence). The CDR3 extends over 11 amino acids. V gave up 4 bases and J gave up 5 bases, with 6 bases separating them. For the CDR3, the DNA is TGTGCCAGCAGCTCGCTTGACGAGCAGTACTTC. Translation: CASSSLDEQYF.

The chain joins TRBV6-5 to TRBJ2-3; 7 bases are shared with TRBD1. The CDR3 spans 16 residues. V gave up 4 bases and J gave up 3 bases; unmatched junction bases: 10. Germline CDR1 is MNHEY and CDR2 is SVGAGI. CDR3 residues: CASSSLQGLGTDTQYF. CDR3 nucleotides: TGTGCCAGCAGTTCACTACAGGGGCTTGGGACAGATACGCAGTATTTT.

The chain carries TRBV11-3 and TRBJ2-1, with D possibly matching TRBD2 (6 bases). Germline CDR1 and CDR2: SGHNT and YENEEA. This CDR3 contains 14 residues. Trimming removed 5 bases at V and 9 bases at J, with 17 bases between. CDR3 sequence reads: CASSPGTAWGEQFF. Written as DNA, the CDR3 is TGTGCCAGCAGCCCAGGGACTGCCTGGGGTGAGCAGTTCTTC.

In this sample, this clone turned up once. The chain couples TRBV19 to TRBJ1-2, with D tentatively TRBD1 (5 bases). From germline, CDR1 is LNHDA and CDR2 SQIVND (reference sequence). Trimming left V 3 bases short and J 3 bases short, with 11 bases between. This CDR3 has 14 amino acids. The CDR3 DNA is TGTGCCAGTAGTATTGAAGGGGCGGACTATGGCTACACCTTC. Protein sequence: CASSIEGADYGYTF.

V is TRBV5-1 and J is TRBJ1-5; 8 bases match TRBD1. The V segment lost 0 bases and the J segment 2 bases; nucleotides outside the gene matches: 13. This CDR3 is built from 19 residues. CDR1 is SGHRS, CDR2 YFSETQ, per germline. CDR3 amino acids: CASSLVNPDRESGNQPQHF. CDR3 in DNA: TGCGCCAGCAGCTTGGTGAACCCGGACAGGGAGAGTGGCAATCAGCCCCAGCATTTT.